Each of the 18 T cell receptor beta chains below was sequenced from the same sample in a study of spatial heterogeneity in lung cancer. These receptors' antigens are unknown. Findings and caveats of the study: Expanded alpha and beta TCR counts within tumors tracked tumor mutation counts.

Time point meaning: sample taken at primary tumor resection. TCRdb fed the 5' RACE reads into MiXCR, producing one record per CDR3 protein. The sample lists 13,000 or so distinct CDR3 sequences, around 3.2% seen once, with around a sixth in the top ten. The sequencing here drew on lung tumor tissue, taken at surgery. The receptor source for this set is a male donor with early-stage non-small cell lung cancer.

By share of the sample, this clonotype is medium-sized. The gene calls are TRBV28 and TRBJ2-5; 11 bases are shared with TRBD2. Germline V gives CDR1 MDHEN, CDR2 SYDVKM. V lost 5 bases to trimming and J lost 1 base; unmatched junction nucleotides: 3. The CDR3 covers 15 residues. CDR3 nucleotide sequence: TGTGCCAGCAGTATGGGACTAGCGGTCCAAGAGACCCAGTACTTC. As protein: CASSMGLAVQETQYF.

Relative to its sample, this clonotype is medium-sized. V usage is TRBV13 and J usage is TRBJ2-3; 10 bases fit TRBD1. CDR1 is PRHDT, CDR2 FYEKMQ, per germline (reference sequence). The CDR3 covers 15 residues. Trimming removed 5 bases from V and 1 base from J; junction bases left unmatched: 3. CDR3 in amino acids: CASSPGTGGTDTQYF. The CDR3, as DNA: TGTGCCAGCAGCCCTGGGACAGGGGGCACAGATACGCAGTATTTT.

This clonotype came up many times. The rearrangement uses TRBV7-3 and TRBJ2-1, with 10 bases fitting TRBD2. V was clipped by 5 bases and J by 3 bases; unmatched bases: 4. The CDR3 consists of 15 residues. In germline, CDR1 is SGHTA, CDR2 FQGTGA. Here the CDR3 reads CASSLLAGSYNEQFF. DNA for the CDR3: TGTGCCAGCAGCCTACTAGCGGGGAGCTACAATGAGCAGTTCTTC.

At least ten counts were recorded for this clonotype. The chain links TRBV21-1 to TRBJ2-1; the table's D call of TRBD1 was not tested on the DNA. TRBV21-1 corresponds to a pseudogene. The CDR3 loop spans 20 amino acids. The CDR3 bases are TGTGCCAGCAGCAGTCTCGGGAAGGACTACGTCTTGCAGAGATACAATGAGCAGTTCTTC. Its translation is CASSSLGKDYVLQRYNEQFF.

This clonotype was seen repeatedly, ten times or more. CDR3 in DNA: TGTGCCAGTAGGTCCGCGACACACGAGCAGTACTTC. It codes for CASRSATHEQYF. This sequence joins TRBV19 and TRBJ2-7; no clear D. This CDR3 has 12 amino acids. Germline V gene sequence: CDR1 LNHDA, CDR2 SQIVND (reference sequence). Trimming cost V 6 bases and J 5 bases, with 11 bases left between them.

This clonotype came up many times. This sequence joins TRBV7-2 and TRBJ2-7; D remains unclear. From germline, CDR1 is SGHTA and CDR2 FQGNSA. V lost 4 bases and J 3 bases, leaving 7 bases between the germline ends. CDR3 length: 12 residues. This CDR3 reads CASSSPYYEQYF. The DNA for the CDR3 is TGTGCCAGCAGCTCGCCATACTACGAGCAGTACTTC. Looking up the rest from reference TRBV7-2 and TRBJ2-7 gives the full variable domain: GAGVSQSPSNKVTEKGKDVELRCDPISGHTALYWYRQSLGQGLEFLIYFQGNSAPDKSGLPSDRFSAERTGGSVSTLTIQRTQQEDSAVYLCASSSPYYEQYFGPGTRLTVT.

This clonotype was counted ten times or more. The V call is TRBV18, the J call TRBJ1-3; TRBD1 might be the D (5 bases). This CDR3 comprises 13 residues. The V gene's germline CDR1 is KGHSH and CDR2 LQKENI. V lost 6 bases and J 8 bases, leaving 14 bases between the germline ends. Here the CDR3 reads CASSPRDLYTIYF. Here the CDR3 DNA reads TGTGCCAGCTCGCCCCGGGACTTATACACCATATATTTT.

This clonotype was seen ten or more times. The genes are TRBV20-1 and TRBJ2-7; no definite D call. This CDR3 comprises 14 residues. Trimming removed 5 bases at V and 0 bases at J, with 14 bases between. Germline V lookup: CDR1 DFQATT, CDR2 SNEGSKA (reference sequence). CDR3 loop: CSASSLTDSYEQYF. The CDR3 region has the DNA TGCAGTGCTTCTTCCCTTACGGACTCCTACGAGCAGTACTTC.

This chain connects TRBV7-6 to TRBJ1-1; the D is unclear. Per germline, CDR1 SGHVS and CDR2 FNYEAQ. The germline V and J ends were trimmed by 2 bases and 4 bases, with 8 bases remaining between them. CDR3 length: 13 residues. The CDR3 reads CASSLSGVTEAFF. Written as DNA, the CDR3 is TGTGCCAGCAGCTTATCAGGTGTCACTGAAGCTTTCTTT.

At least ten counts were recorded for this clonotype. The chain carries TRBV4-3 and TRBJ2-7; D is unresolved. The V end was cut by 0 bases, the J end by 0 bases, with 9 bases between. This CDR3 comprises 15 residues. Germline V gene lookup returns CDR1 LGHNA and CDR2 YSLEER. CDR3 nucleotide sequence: TGCGCCAGCAGCCAAGAGGTTCTCTTCTCCTACGAGCAGTACTTC. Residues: CASSQEVLFSYEQYF.

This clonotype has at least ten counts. CDR3 sequence reads: CASSVAHGTNEKLFF. CDR3 sequence (DNA): TGTGCCAGCAGCGTAGCTCATGGTACTAATGAAAAACTGTTTTTT. The rearrangement joins TRBV9 to TRBJ1-4; unclear D gene. Trimming cost V 0 bases and J 2 bases, with 8 bases left between them. CDR1 and CDR2 from the germline V gene are SGDLS and YYNGEE. CDR3 length: 15 residues. Full variable domain (rest looked up from reference TRBV9 and TRBJ1-4): DSGVTQTPKHLITATGQRVTLRCSPRSGDLSVYWYQQSLDQGLQFLIQYYNGEERAKGNILERFSAQQFPDLHSELNLSSLELGDSALYFCASSVAHGTNEKLFFGSGTQLSVL.

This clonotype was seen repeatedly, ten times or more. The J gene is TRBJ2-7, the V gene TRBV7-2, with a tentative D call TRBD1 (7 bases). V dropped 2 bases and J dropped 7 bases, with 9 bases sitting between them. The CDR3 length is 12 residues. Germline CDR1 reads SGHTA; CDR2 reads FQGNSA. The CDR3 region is CASSLSGGEQYF. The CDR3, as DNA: TGTGCCAGCAGCTTATCAGGGGGGGAGCAGTACTTC.

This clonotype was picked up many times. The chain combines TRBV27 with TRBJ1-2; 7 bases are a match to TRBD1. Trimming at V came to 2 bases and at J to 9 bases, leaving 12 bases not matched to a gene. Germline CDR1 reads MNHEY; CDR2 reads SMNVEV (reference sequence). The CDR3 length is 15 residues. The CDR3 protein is CASSLTAGGGLSYTF. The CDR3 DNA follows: TGTGCCAGCAGTTTAACAGCAGGGGGGGGGCTAAGCTACACCTTC.

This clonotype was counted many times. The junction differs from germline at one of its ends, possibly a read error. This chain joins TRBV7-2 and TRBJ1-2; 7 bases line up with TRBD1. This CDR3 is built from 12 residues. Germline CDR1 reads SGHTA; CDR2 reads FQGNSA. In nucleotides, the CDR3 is TGTGCCAGCAGCTCCCGACAGGGATTTGGACAGTTC. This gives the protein CASSSRQGFGQF.

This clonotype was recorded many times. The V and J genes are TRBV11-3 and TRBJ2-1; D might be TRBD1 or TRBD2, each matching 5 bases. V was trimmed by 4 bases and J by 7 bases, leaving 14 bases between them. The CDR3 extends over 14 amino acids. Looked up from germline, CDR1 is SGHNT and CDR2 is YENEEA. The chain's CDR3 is CASSSGPPGNEQFF. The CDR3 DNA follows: TGTGCCAGCAGCTCGGGACCCCCAGGAAATGAGCAGTTCTTC.

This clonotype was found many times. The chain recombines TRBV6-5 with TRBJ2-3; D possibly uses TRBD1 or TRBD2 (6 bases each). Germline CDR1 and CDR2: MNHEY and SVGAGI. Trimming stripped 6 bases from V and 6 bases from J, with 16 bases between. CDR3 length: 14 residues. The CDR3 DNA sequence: TGTGCCAGCAGGCGATTGAGGGGGGCGGATACGCAGTATTTT. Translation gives CASRRLRGADTQYF.

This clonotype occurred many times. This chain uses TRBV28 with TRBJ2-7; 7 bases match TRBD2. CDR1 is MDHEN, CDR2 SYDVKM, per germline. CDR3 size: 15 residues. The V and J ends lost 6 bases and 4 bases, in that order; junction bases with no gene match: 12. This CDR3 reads CASSAETWGGYEQYF. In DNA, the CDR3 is TGTGCCAGCAGCGCAGAGACGTGGGGGGGTTACGAGCAGTACTTC.

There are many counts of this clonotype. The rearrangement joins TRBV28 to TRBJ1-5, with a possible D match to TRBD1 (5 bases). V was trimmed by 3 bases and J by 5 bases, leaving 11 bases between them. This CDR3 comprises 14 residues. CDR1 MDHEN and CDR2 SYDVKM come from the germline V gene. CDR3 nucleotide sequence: TGTGCCAGCAGTTTGCGGGACGGCTATCAGCCCCAGCATTTT. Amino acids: CASSLRDGYQPQHF. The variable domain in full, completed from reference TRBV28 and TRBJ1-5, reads DVKVTQSSRYLVKRTGEKVFLECVQDMDHENMFWYRQDPGLGLRLIYFSYDVKMKEKGDIPEGYSVSREKKERFSLILESASTNQTSMYLCASSLRDGYQPQHFGDGTRLSIL.